The next 4 T cell receptor beta chains were all read from a single sample in a study of blood T cell repertoires in COVID-19. The assay was immunoSEQ multiplex PCR, and TCRdb's table has in-frame clones only and misses some. The sample lists around 250,000 clones, around 86% occurring once. Material for sequencing was PBMCs or T cells enriched from blood (not recorded which). The receptors were gathered from a woman aged 45-60 years who had recovered from COVID-19.

This chain connects TRBV27 to TRBJ2-7, with 11 bases lining up with TRBD2. The J segment lost 7 bases and the V segment lost 5 bases, leaving 13 bases of the junction unmatched. This CDR3 has 16 amino acids. Germline V CDR1 and CDR2: MNHEY, SMNVEV (reference sequence). The CDR3 is CASSVIAGGPPREQYF. The CDR3 nucleotides read TGTGCCAGCAGTGTTATAGCGGGAGGGCCTCCGCGGGAGCAGTACTTC.

The V and J genes are TRBV28 and TRBJ2-7, with D unresolved. This CDR3 has 13 residues. The V gene lost 2 bases and the J gene lost 1 base, with 6 bases spanning the gap. Germline V CDR1 and CDR2: MDHEN, SYDVKM. In DNA, the CDR3 is TGTGCCAGCAGTTTACCCAGTTCCTACGAGCAGTACTTC. Translated, it gives CASSLPSSYEQYF.

The chain is built from TRBV28 and TRBJ2-2; D uncertain. The V end lost 2 bases, the J end lost 6 bases, and 13 bases lay between the germline ends. The CDR3 spans 15 residues. In germline, CDR1 is MDHEN, CDR2 SYDVKM. The CDR3 here is CASSLHEVGSGELFF. The DNA of the CDR3 is TGTGCCAGCAGTTTACACGAAGTCGGGTCCGGGGAGCTGTTTTTT.

A remark on this clone: Mismatch with germline at one junction end may stem from a read error. This chain joins TRBV7-9 and TRBJ1-6; D gene ambiguous. CDR3 length: 14 residues. Germline CDR1 and CDR2: SEHNR and FQNEAQ (reference sequence). The CDR3 DNA sequence: TGTGCCAGCAGTTTAGGGCTGTCTAATTCACCCCTCCACTTT. This encodes CASSLGLSNSPLHF.